This TCR beta chain was sequenced during a study of CD8 T cells in Susac syndrome. V gave up 7 bases and J gave up 5 bases; unmatched junction bases: 8. The CDR3 extends over 14 amino acids. In germline, CDR1 is WSHSY, CDR2 SAAADI. Sequencing of TCR beta covered CD8+ and CD4+ T cells obtained from blood. Matching for age and sex applied to the controls, who were healthy donors. Random hexamers served to reverse transcribe roughly 0.45 to 1 ug RNA. TCRdb re-called the immunoSEQ multiplex PCR reads with MiXCR, one entry per CDR3 protein. Counted here are some 47,000 distinct CDR3 sequences, 80% to 95% occurring once; the ten biggest clones make up about 0.41%.

Sequencing was carried out using CD8+ T cells from PBMCs. The chain links TRBV10-2 to TRBJ1-2; 9 bases map to TRBD1. This receptor was obtained from a human donor in good health. The CDR3 DNA follows: TGCGCCAGCAATTGGGACAGGGATAAGTATGGCTACACCTTC. This codes for CASNWDRDKYGYTF.